Following are 24 T cell receptor beta chains from one sample sequenced in a study of T cell responses to AZD1222 COVID-19 vaccine (dated by TCRdb to about 2021). The time point label for this specimen denotes: baseline before first vaccination. Library creation used the immunoSEQ multiplex PCR assay. TCRdb took this table from immuneACCESS and kept in-frame rearrangements with V and J called. Such tables lack part of the clones; where checked against another copy, unresolved V genes explain under half of the gap, and the rest is unexplained. The sample table records 100,000 to 150,000 clones; around 90% of these occur just once. The ten biggest clones cover roughly 1.5% of the sample. Sequenced here: peripheral blood, sampled on day 0 of AZD1222 vaccination. Source of these receptors: an adult in good health.

This clone was seen only a few times. This chain links TRBV5-1 with TRBJ2-1; D remains unclear. The V end was cut by 4 bases, the J end by 10 bases, with 12 bases between. This CDR3 has 12 amino acids. The germline gives CDR1 SGHRS, CDR2 YFSETQ. CDR3 in amino acids: CASSPSPAEQFF. Written as DNA, the CDR3 is TGCGCCAGCAGCCCGAGCCCAGCAGAGCAGTTCTTC. Together with reference TRBV5-1 and TRBJ2-1, the CDR3 gives the full variable domain: KAGVTQTPRYLIKTRGQQVTLSCSPISGHRSVSWYQQTPGQGLQFLFEYFSETQRNKGNFPGRFSGRQFSNSRSEMNVSTLELGDSALYLCASSPSPAEQFFGPGTRLTVL.

J is TRBJ2-7 and V is TRBV2; 7 bases align to TRBD2. The junction had 9 bases not matched to a gene; V was cut back by 8 bases and J by 5 bases. This CDR3 is 13 amino acids long. Germline CDR1 and CDR2: SNHLY and FYNNEI. CDR3 sequence reads: CASELGLGDEQYF. As DNA, the CDR3 is TGTGCCAGCGAACTTGGACTAGGGGACGAGCAGTACTTC.

This sequence joins TRBV12-3 or TRBV12-4 and TRBJ1-2, with D unresolved. The CDR3 runs to 12 residues. The V and J ends lost 8 bases and 4 bases respectively, with 11 bases between them. CDR3: CASSQSAYGYTF. CDR3 bases: TGTGCCAGCTCCCAGTCCGCCTATGGCTACACCTTC.

This chain uses TRBV2 with TRBJ2-2; maybe TRBD1 (6 bases). Germline values: CDR1 SNHLY, CDR2 FYNNEI. The CDR3 contains 15 residues. V was pared by 5 bases and J by 2 bases, with 12 bases between. CDR3 in DNA: TGTGCCAGCAGTCTCAGGGGAGAAAACACCGGGGAGCTGTTTTTT. Amino acids: CASSLRGENTGELFF.

The CDR3 loop is CASSLGPSYGYTF. DNA for the CDR3: TGTGCCAGCAGCTTAGGTCCATCTTATGGCTACACCTTC. The chain couples TRBV7-9 to TRBJ1-2, with unresolved D. The CDR3 covers 13 residues. The germline CDR1 and CDR2 sequences are SEHNR and FQNEAQ (reference sequence). The germline V and J ends were trimmed by 1 base and 5 bases, with 8 bases remaining between them.

The gene calls are TRBV21-1 and TRBJ2-7; TRBD1 is the table's D call and was not checked against the DNA. TRBV21-1 is a pseudogene locus. This CDR3 is built from 14 residues. The CDR3 sequence is CASSKGTVPYEQYF. The CDR3 DNA follows: TGTGCCAGCAGCAAAGGGACAGTCCCCTACGAGCAGTACTTC.

V usage is TRBV28 and J usage is TRBJ2-1; D ambiguous. V was clipped by 3 bases and J by 10 bases, with 4 bases between them. Germline CDR1 reads MDHEN; CDR2 reads SYDVKM. The CDR3 length is 10 residues. The CDR3 DNA reads TGTGCCAGCAGTTTTGGGGAGCAGTTCTTC. Amino acids: CASSFGEQFF.

V usage is TRBV10-3 and J usage is TRBJ1-2, with a weak D call TRBD1 (5 bases). V was shortened by 2 bases and J by 4 bases, with 8 bases between the two germline ends. The CDR3 runs to 13 residues. Germline CDR1 reads ENHRY; CDR2 reads SYGVKD. This CDR3 is CAISEGTSYGYTF. CDR3 nucleotide sequence: TGTGCCATCAGTGAGGGGACGTCCTATGGCTACACCTTC.

The V call is TRBV5-1, the J call TRBJ1-1, with unresolved D. From germline, CDR1 is SGHRS and CDR2 YFSETQ. The CDR3 has 14 amino acids. The V and J ends lost 0 bases and 6 bases respectively, with 12 bases between them. The CDR3 DNA is TGCGCCAGCAGCTTGGAGGGTCGCACCCCTGAAGCTTTCTTT. Translation gives CASSLEGRTPEAFF. The variable domain in full, completed from reference TRBV5-1 and TRBJ1-1, reads KAGVTQTPRYLIKTRGQQVTLSCSPISGHRSVSWYQQTPGQGLQFLFEYFSETQRNKGNFPGRFSGRQFSNSRSEMNVSTLELGDSALYLCASSLEGRTPEAFFGQGTRLTVV.

The J gene is TRBJ2-3, the V gene TRBV6-2 or TRBV6-3, with D tentatively TRBD1 or TRBD2 (7 bases each). Trimming stripped 0 bases from V and 5 bases from J, with 12 bases between. Per the germline V gene, CDR1 is MNHEY and CDR2 is SVGEGT. The CDR3 covers 15 residues. The CDR3: CASSYSTGRGDTQYF. The CDR3 DNA follows: TGTGCCAGCAGTTACTCGACAGGGAGGGGAGATACGCAGTATTTT.

The chain recombines TRBV11-2 with TRBJ1-2; D ambiguous. Trimming took off 0 bases at V and 8 bases at J, with 13 bases between the two ends. The germline V gene encodes CDR1 SGHAT and CDR2 FQNNGV. The CDR3 sequence is 14 residues long. CDR3 DNA: TGTGCCAGCAGCTTAGACGAAAGTATTGGGGGCTACACCTTC. Protein product: CASSLDESIGGYTF.

This chain joins TRBV7-9 and TRBJ2-2, with 8 bases aligning to TRBD2. Losses at the gene ends were 6 bases for V and 4 bases for J; bases not matched to a gene: 10. CDR1 and CDR2 (germline): SEHNR, FQNEAQ (reference sequence). This CDR3 spans 16 amino acids. CDR3 DNA sequence: TGTGCCAGCAGTTCAGGCGGGGGGCGAGGCACCGGGGAGCTGTTTTTT. Translation: CASSSGGGRGTGELFF.

The V gene is TRBV2, the J gene TRBJ1-4; TRBD1 matches at 7 bases. Trimming removed 6 bases from V and 5 bases from J; junction bases left unmatched: 6. Looked up from germline, CDR1 is SNHLY and CDR2 is FYNNEI. CDR3 length: 14 amino acids. The CDR3 DNA reads TGTGCCAGCAGGCGGGACAGATCAAATGAAAAACTGTTTTTT. This gives the protein CASRRDRSNEKLFF. The full variable domain, completed using reference TRBV2 and TRBJ1-4, is EPEVTQTPSHQVTQMGQEVILRCVPISNHLYFYWYRQILGQKVEFLVSFYNNEISEKSEIFDDQFSVERPDGSNFTLKIRSTKLEDSAMYFCASRRDRSNEKLFFGSGTQLSVL.

This chain connects TRBV15 to TRBJ2-7; a possible D gene is TRBD2 (6 bases). In germline, CDR1 is LNHNV, CDR2 YYDKDF (reference sequence). Between the trimmed V and J ends, which lost 0 bases and 6 bases, there was a span of 12 bases. CDR3 length equals 14 residues. CDR3 bases: TGTGCCACCAGCAGAGAGGGGGGTAACGCCGAGCAGTACTTC. Translated, it gives CATSREGGNAEQYF.

The V gene is TRBV28, the J gene TRBJ1-1; 7 bases agree with TRBD1. The V segment lost 3 bases and the J segment 9 bases; nucleotides outside the gene matches: 7. Germline lookup yields CDR1 MDHEN and CDR2 SYDVKM. The CDR3 loop spans 13 amino acids. The CDR3 loop is CASSLTLQGKAFF. The CDR3 DNA reads TGTGCCAGCAGTTTGACTCTACAGGGGAAAGCTTTCTTT.

This clone came up once. The gene calls are TRBV3-1 (or the pseudogene TRBV3-2) and TRBJ2-1, with TRBD2 identical over 15 bases. The CDR3 is 17 residues long. With V trimmed by 3 bases and J by 6 bases, 6 bases remained unmatched. Per the germline V gene, CDR1 is LGHDT and CDR2 is YNNKEL (reference sequence). The CDR3 DNA reads TGTGCCAGCAGCCATATAGGACTAGCGGGAGGGCCCAATGAGCAGTTCTTC. Translating gives CASSHIGLAGGPNEQFF.

The rearrangement uses TRBV4-3 and TRBJ2-5, with D possibly matching TRBD2 (5 bases). Between the trimmed V and J ends, which lost 4 bases and 5 bases, there was a span of 32 bases. Germline V gene sequence: CDR1 LGHNA, CDR2 YSLEER. The CDR3 totals 20 residues. In nucleotides, the CDR3 is TGCGCCAGCAGCCTTTCCCTCGCAGGTCCGGGAATGACGGTGGGCGAGACCCAGTACTTC. Protein product: CASSLSLAGPGMTVGETQYF.

The chain is built from TRBV25-1 and TRBJ2-7, with 8 bases that match TRBD1. The CDR3 runs 13 residues. CDR1 and CDR2 from the germline V gene are MGHDK and SYGVNS. Unmatched junction bases numbered 4, after V lost 6 bases and J lost 3 bases. The CDR3 sequence is CASRLDRGYEQYF. In DNA form, the CDR3 reads TGTGCCAGCAGACTTGACAGGGGCTACGAGCAGTACTTC.

This clone was recorded once. The chain links TRBV28 to TRBJ1-1; D perhaps matches TRBD1 (5 bases). This CDR3 is built from 14 residues. Germline values: CDR1 MDHEN, CDR2 SYDVKM. V lost 6 bases, J lost 0 bases, and 11 bases lay in between. Written as DNA, the CDR3 is TGTGCCAGCAGAGGACAAGAGATGAACACTGAAGCTTTCTTT. It is translated as CASRGQEMNTEAFF.

This clone has just one count. V gene TRBV5-4 combines with J gene TRBJ2-1; D remains unclear. The CDR3 length is 12 residues. The V gene lost 3 bases and the J gene lost 8 bases, with 9 bases spanning the gap. Germline V gives CDR1 SGHNT, CDR2 YYREEE (reference sequence). For the CDR3, the DNA is TGTGCCAGCAGCTCGGTTGTAGATGAGCAGTTCTTC. It is translated as CASSSVVDEQFF.

The CDR3 sequence: CASSPPGLAGGNSGANVLTF. CDR3 coding DNA: TGCGCCAGCAGCCCACCGGGACTAGCGGGAGGTAACTCTGGGGCCAACGTCCTGACTTTC. The V gene is TRBV5-1, the J gene TRBJ2-6; the match to TRBD2 covers 15 bases. The CDR3 has 20 amino acids. The trim removed 4 bases at V and 0 bases at J, leaving 8 bases unmatched. In germline, CDR1 is SGHRS, CDR2 YFSETQ.

Note on this clone: Other DNA sequences in this sample translate to the same CDR3. J is TRBJ2-7 and V is TRBV5-1, with TRBD1 matching 7 bases. The germline gives CDR1 SGHRS, CDR2 YFSETQ. The CDR3 is made up of 14 amino acids. J lost 1 base, V lost 4 bases, and 5 bases had no gene match. CDR3 in amino acids: CASSQGQTSYEQYF. In nucleotides, the CDR3 is TGCGCCAGCAGCCAGGGACAGACTTCCTACGAGCAGTACTTC.

The chain combines TRBV9 with TRBJ2-3, with a weak D call TRBD2 (5 bases). CDR3 length equals 15 residues. V dropped 4 bases and J dropped 4 bases, with 16 bases sitting between them. In germline, CDR1 is SGDLS, CDR2 YYNGEE. In DNA form, the CDR3 reads TGTGCCAGCAGCCCTGCTGGGAACGGGGCAGATACGCAGTATTTT. This encodes CASSPAGNGADTQYF.

This clone was counted a single time. CDR3 region: CASSLGVSRNQPQHF. The CDR3 nucleotides are TGCGCCAGCAGCTTGGGGGTCAGTCGCAATCAGCCCCAGCATTTT. The chain employs TRBV5-1 and TRBJ1-5; D gene uncertain. V was clipped by 0 bases and J by 2 bases, with 9 bases between them. CDR3 length: 15 residues. CDR1 and CDR2 (germline): SGHRS, YFSETQ.